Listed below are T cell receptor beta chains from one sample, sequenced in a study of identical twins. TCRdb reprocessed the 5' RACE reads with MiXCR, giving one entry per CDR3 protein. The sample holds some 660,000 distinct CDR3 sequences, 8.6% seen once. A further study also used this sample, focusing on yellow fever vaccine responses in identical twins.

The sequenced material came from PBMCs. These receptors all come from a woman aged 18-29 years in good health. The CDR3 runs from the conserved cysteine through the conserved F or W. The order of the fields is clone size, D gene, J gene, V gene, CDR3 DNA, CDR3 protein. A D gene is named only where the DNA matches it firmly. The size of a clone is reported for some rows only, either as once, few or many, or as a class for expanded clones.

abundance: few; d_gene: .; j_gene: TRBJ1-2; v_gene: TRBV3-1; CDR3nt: TGTGCCAGCAGCCAAGTCCAGGGACCCTATGGCTACACCTTC; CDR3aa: CASSQVQGPYGYTF
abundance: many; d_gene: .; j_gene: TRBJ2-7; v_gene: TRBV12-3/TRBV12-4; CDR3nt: TGTGCCAGCAGTGGGGCACGCGGGATGATCAACTACGAGCAGTACTTC; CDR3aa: CASSGARGMINYEQYF
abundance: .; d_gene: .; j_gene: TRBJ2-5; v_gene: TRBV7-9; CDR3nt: TGTGCCAGCAGCTTAGCGGAGGGTTTCCAGACCCAGTACTTC; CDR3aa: CASSLAEGFQTQYF
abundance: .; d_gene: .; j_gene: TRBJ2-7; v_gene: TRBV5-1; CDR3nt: TGCGCCAGCAGCTTGGGGTCGGAGGCAGGGGCCAGGAGCTCCTACGAGCAGTACTTC; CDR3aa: CASSLGSEAGARSSYEQYF
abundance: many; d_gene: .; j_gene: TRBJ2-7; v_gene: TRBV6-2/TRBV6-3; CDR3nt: TGTGCCAGCAGTTACTCGAGGTCCCCCCGGTACTTC; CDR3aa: CASSYSRSPRYF
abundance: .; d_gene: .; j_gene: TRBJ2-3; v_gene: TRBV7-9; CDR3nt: TGTGCCAGCAGCCCCCATGGGGGGGCGGGCACAGATACGCAGTATTTT; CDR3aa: CASSPHGGAGTDTQYF
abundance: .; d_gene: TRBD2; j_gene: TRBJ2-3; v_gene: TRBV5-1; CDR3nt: TGCGCCAGCAGCTTGACTAGCGGGGGGCCCTATACGCAGTATTTT; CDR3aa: CASSLTSGGPYTQYF
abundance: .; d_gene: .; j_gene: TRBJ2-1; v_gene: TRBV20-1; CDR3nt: TGCAGTGCTAGAGGTATAGACCTTTCCTCCTACAATGAGCAGTTCTTC; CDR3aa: CSARGIDLSSYNEQFF
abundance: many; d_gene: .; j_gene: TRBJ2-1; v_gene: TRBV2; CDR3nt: TGTGCCAGCAGTCCGGGAGAAAGTACTAACAATGAGCAGTTCTTC; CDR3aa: CASSPGESTNNEQFF
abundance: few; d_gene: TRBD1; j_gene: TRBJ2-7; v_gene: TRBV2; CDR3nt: TGTGCCAGCAGTGAAACCGGGACAGGGAACAGGGAGCAGTACTTC; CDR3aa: CASSETGTGNREQYF
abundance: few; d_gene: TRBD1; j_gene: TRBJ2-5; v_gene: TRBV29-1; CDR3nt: TGCAGCGTTGGGCCGGGACAGGGTCAAGAGACCCAGTACTTC; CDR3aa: CSVGPGQGQETQYF
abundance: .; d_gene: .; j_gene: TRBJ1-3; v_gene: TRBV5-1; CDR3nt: TGCGCCAGCAGTCCTTCAGGGATTGGAAACACCATATATTTT; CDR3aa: CASSPSGIGNTIYF
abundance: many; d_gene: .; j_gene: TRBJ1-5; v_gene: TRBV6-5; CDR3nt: TGTGCCAGCAGTTCTAGGCTCGAGAATCAGCCCCAGCATTTT; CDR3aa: CASSSRLENQPQHF